The clone carrying this T cell receptor (beta chain) was seen a handful of times. Its cognate antigen is unknown. The record originates from a study of read filtering for tumor transcriptome and immune sequencing. In the study overall: Among patients, 17 to 20 were male and some 15 female, aged roughly 40 to 90 (mean approximately 62). Study results and caveats: This fraction held mixed bone marrow immune cells after CD138-negative sorting.

At the time of active disease, bone marrow was collected from every patient. V lost 8 bases, J lost 7 bases, and 10 bases lay in between. The CDR3 contains 11 residues. Germline V gene lookup returns CDR1 SNHLY and CDR2 FYNNEI. From roughly 390 ng of RNA, a library with molecular barcoded alpha/delta and beta/gamma adaptors was made. MiXCR, run by TCRdb on the reads, gives a single entry per CDR3 protein. The sample has 75,000 to 95,000 distinct CDR3 sequences; 20% to 25% are singletons. The clonotype comes from a donor older than 35 with multiple myeloma. This chain connects TRBV2 to TRBJ2-3, with D maybe TRBD2 (5 bases). The sequenced sample consisted of a population of CD138-negative cells sorted from bone marrow. DNA for the CDR3: TGTGCCAGCTCAGACGGGAATACGCAGTATTTT. It is translated as CASSDGNTQYF.